This entry concerns a single T cell receptor beta chain. This sample is drawn from a study of radiotherapy plus CTLA-4 blockade in lung cancer. There are 15 residues in the CDR3. Germline CDR1 and CDR2: SGHRS and YFSETQ. V was clipped by 0 bases and J by 4 bases, with 10 bases between them. This table comes from immunoSEQ multiplex PCR, and its TCRdb copy is limited to in-frame clones, with some not included. The data contain 60,000 to 75,000 clones, roughly four fifths of them singletons. This TCR was recovered from a human donor with non-small cell lung cancer whose response to radiotherapy plus ipilimumab could not be evaluated. Some clones in this sample may be carry-over from other donors' samples. The sequencing here drew on peripheral blood, taken from a patient treated with radiotherapy plus ipilimumab. This chain uses TRBV5-1 with TRBJ2-2; D is possibly TRBD1 (6 bases). The CDR3 DNA sequence: TGCGCCAGCAGCTTGGGGCAGGGGAGCACCGGGGAGCTGTTTTTT. This sequence encodes CASSLGQGSTGELFF.